Listed here are 20 T cell receptor beta chains from one sample, sequenced in a study of T cells in Graves' hyperthyroidism and ophthalmopathy. The investigators amplified TCR beta CDR3 regions from RNA transcripts. Researchers ran a first-round RT-PCR on the TCR CDR3 using the HTBI primer set. TCRdb recomputed calls from the multiplex PCR reads with MiXCR, one row per CDR3 protein. The sample has some 270,000 distinct CDR3 sequences, over 20% seen once. The source material was blood. The receptor source for this set is a woman aged 40 to 55 with Graves' ophthalmopathy.

This clonotype was seen a handful of times. The chain uses TRBV20-1 and TRBJ2-5; TRBD2 aligns across 8 bases. The V and J ends lost 4 bases and 4 bases, in that order; junction bases with no gene match: 8. The CDR3 contains 14 residues. The germline gives CDR1 DFQATT, CDR2 SNEGSKA (reference sequence). The CDR3 nucleotides are TGCAGTGCTACCGGGGGGGGGGTCCGAGAGACCCAGTACTTC. Translated: CSATGGGVRETQYF.

This clonotype was seen repeatedly, ten times or more. V is TRBV28 and J is TRBJ1-6; 7 bases line up with TRBD1. The CDR3 is 18 amino acids. Germline CDR1 and CDR2: MDHEN and SYDVKM. Trimming cost V 6 bases and J 0 bases; bases outside gene matches: 11. CDR3 in amino acids: CASSVGTAGSSYNSPLHF. Written as DNA, the CDR3 is TGTGCCAGCAGCGTCGGGACAGCGGGGAGCTCCTATAATTCACCCCTCCACTTT.

This clonotype was seen many times. The J gene is TRBJ2-7, the V gene TRBV7-3; TRBD2 aligns across 9 bases. CDR1 and CDR2 (germline): SGHTA, FQGTGA. The CDR3 is 20 amino acids. V trimming: 7 bases; J trimming: 2 bases; junction bases outside the gene matches: 24. CDR3 sequence reads: CASIMRGSNRPSGEPYEQYF. The DNA of the CDR3 is TGTGCCAGCATCATGAGGGGCTCCAACCGGCCTAGCGGGGAACCCTACGAGCAGTACTTC. The full variable domain, rest sourced from reference TRBV7-3 and TRBJ2-7, is GAGVSQTPSNKVTEKGKYVELRCDPISGHTALYWYRQSLGQGPEFLIYFQGTGAADDSGLPNDRFFAVRPEGSVSTLKIQRTERGDSAVYLCASIMRGSNRPSGEPYEQYFGPGTRLTVT.

This clonotype was found many times. The chain uses TRBV9 and TRBJ2-5; tentatively, D is TRBD1 (6 bases). The germline CDR1 and CDR2 sequences are SGDLS and YYNGEE. Trimming shortened V by 3 bases and J by 4 bases, and 13 bases separated the two germline ends. The CDR3 has 14 amino acids. CDR3 sequence: CASSAQGPGETQYF. As DNA, the CDR3 is TGTGCCAGCAGCGCACAGGGTCCTGGAGAGACCCAGTACTTC.

V and J are TRBV11-2 and TRBJ2-7, with TRBD2 matching over 7 bases. Germline V gives CDR1 SGHAT, CDR2 FQNNGV. V dropped 4 bases and J dropped 6; count of bases not matched to a gene: 15. CDR3 length: 16 amino acids. The CDR3 DNA reads TGTGCCAGCAGCTACCGTCGACTAGCTGGCGCAGGCGAGCAGTACTTC. Translated, it gives CASSYRRLAGAGEQYF. Full variable domain (remainder filled in from reference TRBV11-2 and TRBJ2-7): EAGVAQSPRYKIIEKRQSVAFWCNPISGHATLYWYQQILGQGPKLLIQFQNNGVVDDSQLPKDRFSAERLKGVDSTLKIQPAKLEDSAVYLCASSYRRLAGAGEQYFGPGTRLTVT.

This clonotype showed up many times. This sequence joins TRBV7-8 and TRBJ2-2, with 7 bases matching TRBD2. CDR1 is SGHVS and CDR2 is FQNEAQ in the germline V gene. J gave up 5 bases and V 1 base, and 13 bases lay outside the gene matches. The CDR3 is 18 amino acids. CDR3 region: CASSLDSRLREWTGELFF. Written as DNA, the CDR3 is TGTGCCAGCAGCTTAGACTCTCGGTTGCGGGAGTGGACCGGGGAGCTGTTTTTT. Full variable domain (missing parts from reference TRBV7-8 and TRBJ2-2): GAGVSQSPRYKVAKRGQDVALRCDPISGHVSLFWYQQALGQGPEFLTYFQNEAQLDKSGLPSDRFFAERPEGSVSTLKIQRTQQEDSAVYLCASSLDSRLREWTGELFFGEGSRLTVL.

This clonotype was seen only a few times. A much more abundant neighbour one base away suggests this may be a read error. The chain couples TRBV4-2 to TRBJ2-7; D might be TRBD2 (6 bases). The CDR3 runs to 18 residues. The germline gives CDR1 LGHNA, CDR2 YNFKEQ. The CDR3 DNA sequence: TGTGCCCGCAGCCAAGACATATCGGGAGTCGAATCCACCTACGAGCAGTACTTC. Its translation is CARSQDISGVESTYEQYF.

This clonotype was found many times. This chain links TRBV6-1 with TRBJ2-7; the match to TRBD1 covers 8 bases. The germline V gene encodes CDR1 MNHNS and CDR2 SASEGT. This CDR3 region has 14 residues. The ends lost 8 bases at V and 2 bases at J; junction bases unmatched: 8. Here the CDR3 reads CASRDPDRAYEQYF. The CDR3 coding sequence is TGTGCCAGCCGAGATCCGGACAGGGCCTACGAGCAGTACTTC.

This chain links TRBV2 with TRBJ2-7; the D gene is possibly TRBD1 (6 bases). This CDR3 spans 12 amino acids. The germline V and J ends were trimmed by 6 bases and 3 bases, with 9 bases remaining between them. The germline CDR1 and CDR2 sequences are SNHLY and FYNNEI. The CDR3 protein is CASRKGDYEQYF. The DNA of the CDR3 is TGTGCCAGCAGGAAGGGGGACTACGAGCAGTACTTC.

This clonotype was observed many times. The conserved closing phenylalanine or tryptophan is absent in this CDR3, likely reflecting a read error. V and J are TRBV12-3 or TRBV12-4 and TRBJ2-2; D possibly corresponds to TRBD2 (5 bases). The V end was cut by 3 bases, the J end by 5 bases, with 7 bases between. The CDR3 sequence is 13 residues long. The CDR3 is CASSLTGTGELFS. In nucleotides, the CDR3 is TGTGCCAGCAGTTTGACGGGGACCGGGGAGCTGTTTTCT.

This clonotype was seen ten or more times. The chain links TRBV6-5 to TRBJ1-1, with 8 bases identical to TRBD1. V was clipped by 8 bases and J by 8 bases; unmatched bases: 10. The CDR3 length is 13 residues. The germline V gene encodes CDR1 MNHEY and CDR2 SVGAGI. The DNA of the CDR3 is TGTGCCAGCGGGGGACAGGCAACCTTAGAAGCTTTCTTT. Residues: CASGGQATLEAFF.

The rearrangement uses TRBV20-1 and TRBJ2-5, with TRBD2 as a possible D gene (5 bases). CDR1 and CDR2 from the germline V gene are DFQATT and SNEGSKA (reference sequence). The CDR3 length is 12 residues. For the CDR3, the DNA is TGCAGGGCACATGGACTTGGAGAGACCCAGTACTTC. It specifies CRAHGLGETQYF.

This clonotype has a count of ten or more. The rearrangement uses TRBV4-1 and TRBJ2-7; perhaps TRBD1 as D (6 bases). The CDR3 loop spans 16 amino acids. Per the germline V gene, CDR1 is MGHRA and CDR2 is YSYEKL. V dropped 4 bases and J dropped 0 bases, with 16 bases sitting between them. The CDR3 sequence: CASSPRQASSSYEQYF. CDR3 in DNA: TGCGCCAGCAGCCCTAGACAGGCCTCGAGCTCCTACGAGCAGTACTTC.

This clonotype was detected many times. V gene TRBV30 combines with J gene TRBJ2-2; D unclear. With 0 bases removed from V and 1 base from J, the gap between germline ends came to 6 bases. Germline V gene data show CDR1 as GTSNPN and CDR2 as SVGIG (reference sequence). The CDR3 has 14 amino acids. CDR3 in DNA: TGTGCCTGGAGTGTCCCGATGAACACCGGGGAGCTGTTTTTT. It translates to CAWSVPMNTGELFF. Full variable domain (rest looked up from reference TRBV30 and TRBJ2-2): SQTIHQWPATLVQPVGSPLSLECTVEGTSNPNLYWYRQAAGRGLQLLFYSVGIGQISSEVPQNLSASRPQDRQFILSSKKLLLSDSGFYLCAWSVPMNTGELFFGEGSRLTVL.

This clonotype was observed at least ten times. The rearrangement joins TRBV28 to TRBJ2-2, with D perhaps matching TRBD1 or TRBD2 (5 bases each). Between the trimmed V and J ends, which lost 1 base and 2 bases, there was a span of 11 bases. Germline-derived CDR1 and CDR2 are MDHEN and SYDVKM. The CDR3 contains 16 residues. CDR3 nucleotides: TGTGCCAGCAGTTTATCATTCGGGACCAACACCGGGGAGCTGTTTTTT. This codes for CASSLSFGTNTGELFF.

Many counts were recorded for this clonotype. This chain joins TRBV28 and TRBJ1-2; 7 bases line up with TRBD1. The V gene end was trimmed by 1 base and the J gene end by 12 bases; junction bases not matched to a gene: 11. The CDR3 has 14 residues. Germline CDR1 and CDR2: MDHEN and SYDVKM. As DNA, the CDR3 is TGTGCCAGCAGTTTATTGCCCTCACAGGGGAACAACACCTTC. It is translated as CASSLLPSQGNNTF.

In this sample, this clonotype turned up many times. The chain combines TRBV28 with TRBJ2-2, with 10 bases fitting TRBD1. This CDR3 comprises 16 residues. V shed 5 bases, J shed 2 bases, and the junction held 5 bases outside the gene matches. CDR1 is MDHEN and CDR2 is SYDVKM in the germline V gene. In DNA, the CDR3 is TGTGCCAGCAGTGATGACAGGGGGCACAACACCGGGGAGCTGTTTTTT. Its protein is CASSDDRGHNTGELFF.

The chain couples TRBV12-3 or TRBV12-4 to TRBJ1-1; D unresolved. CDR3 length equals 13 residues. Between the trimmed V and J ends, which lost 6 bases and 8 bases, there was a span of 16 bases. The CDR3 DNA reads TGTGCCAGCAGGCCCAACACAGCCGGAGAAGCTTTCTTT. The encoded protein is CASRPNTAGEAFF.

This clonotype has ten or more counts. The chain has TRBV2 and TRBJ1-1, with 7 bases matching TRBD1. V dropped 8 bases and J dropped 5; count of bases not matched to a gene: 8. CDR1 is SNHLY and CDR2 is FYNNEI in the germline V gene. The CDR3 has 13 residues. CDR3 loop: CASETGSFTEAFF. In nucleotides, the CDR3 is TGTGCCAGCGAGACAGGGTCATTTACTGAAGCTTTCTTT.

This clonotype was detected a few times. J is TRBJ2-7 and V is TRBV29-1; D gene uncertain. The germline V and J ends were trimmed by 0 bases and 2 bases, with 8 bases remaining between them. From germline, CDR1 is SQVTM and CDR2 ANQGSEA. This CDR3 has 13 amino acids. CDR3 nucleotide sequence: TGCAGCGTTGAAGACCCGAAAACCTACGAGCAGTACTTC. This gives the protein CSVEDPKTYEQYF.